A selection of T cell receptor beta chains follows, all from one sample in a study of CD8 T cells in ankylosing spondylitis. MiXCR, applied by TCRdb to the 5' RACE reads, yields one record per CDR3 protein. The sample comprises a few hundred thousand distinct CDR3 sequences, 17% of which are singletons, and 0.85% to 1.3% rests with the top ten. Sequencing used blood, either unsorted or a sorted T cell fraction (not recorded which). Source of these receptors: a male donor with ankylosing spondylitis. Each CDR3 is given with its conserved first and last residue. D genes are given only for firm matches. The listing skips clone size in some rows; elsewhere it reads once, few, many or a size class.

J gene	V gene	D gene	clone size	CDR3 protein	CDR3 DNA
TRBJ2-7	TRBV11-2	-	-	CASSYEGYEQYF	TGTGCCAGCAGCTACGAGGGCTACGAGCAGTACTTC
TRBJ1-1	TRBV3-1	TRBD1	-	CASSYSDRDTEAFF	TGTGCCAGCAGCTACTCGGACAGGGACACTGAAGCTTTCTTT
TRBJ1-3	TRBV7-2	-	once	CASSLRQASSGNTIYF	TGTGCCAGCAGCCTCCGACAGGCTAGCTCTGGAAACACCATATATTTT
TRBJ1-1	TRBV12-3/TRBV12-4	TRBD1	many	CASRPGQGTEAFF	TGTGCCAGCAGACCCGGACAGGGAACTGAAGCTTTCTTT
TRBJ2-7	TRBV29-1	-	-	CSVVLGGYEQYF	TGCAGCGTTGTCCTAGGTGGGTACGAGCAGTACTTC
TRBJ1-2	TRBV2	-	few	CASSERLTPAHYGYTF	TGTGCCAGCAGTGAAAGGTTGACACCAGCTCACTATGGCTACACCTTC
TRBJ2-2	TRBV5-6	TRBD2	few	CASSRGRGWNTGELFF	TGTGCCAGCAGCCGAGGGAGGGGCTGGAACACCGGGGAGCTGTTTTTT
TRBJ1-1	TRBV20-1	-	-	CSARGSTEAFF	TGCAGTGCTCGGGGGAGCACTGAAGCTTTCTTT
TRBJ2-7	TRBV6-2/TRBV6-3	-	-	CASSRDGRHYEQYF	TGTGCCAGCAGTAGGGACGGAAGACACTACGAGCAGTACTTC
TRBJ1-6	TRBV5-5	TRBD1	few	CASSSGTASPLHF	TGTGCCAGCAGCTCCGGGACAGCTTCACCCCTCCACTTT
TRBJ1-5	TRBV5-1	-	few	CASREDPGSNQPQHF	TGCGCCAGCAGGGAGGACCCGGGCAGCAATCAGCCCCAGCATTTT
TRBJ2-7	TRBV19	TRBD1	-	CASSTMGQGVSYEQYF	TGTGCCAGTAGTACCATGGGACAGGGAGTCTCCTACGAGCAGTACTTC
TRBJ1-4	TRBV7-9	-	few	CASSLVTPTNEKLFF	TGTGCCAGCAGCTTAGTTACCCCAACTAATGAAAAACTGTTTTTT
TRBJ2-2	TRBV11-2	TRBD1	few	CAANDRVGELFF	TGTGCCGCAAACGACAGGGTCGGGGAGCTGTTTTTT
TRBJ2-1	TRBV20-1	TRBD2	-	CSARVSGGGKRNEQFF	TGCAGTGCTAGGGTGTCGGGCGGGGGGAAGAGGAATGAGCAGTTCTTC
TRBJ2-1	TRBV20-1	-	few	CSTATPWGAGVNEQFF	TGCAGTACAGCTACCCCCTGGGGGGCAGGGGTGAATGAGCAGTTCTTC
TRBJ1-1	TRBV5-1	TRBD1	few	CASSSRDRATRNTEAFF	TGCGCCAGCAGCTCGAGGGACAGGGCTACCCGGAACACTGAAGCTTTCTTT
TRBJ1-5	TRBV7-2	-	few	CASSLARWGDSNQPQHF	TGTGCCAGCAGCTTAGCAAGATGGGGGGATAGCAATCAGCCCCAGCATTTT
TRBJ2-2	TRBV20-1	-	few	CSAKKTVGELFF	TGCAGTGCTAAAAAGACTGTAGGGGAGCTGTTTTTT
TRBJ1-5	TRBV20-1	-	few	CSARAVDGLSSNQPQHF	TGCAGTGCTAGAGCCGTGGACGGATTATCTAGCAATCAGCCCCAGCATTTT
TRBJ2-4	TRBV15	-	few	CATSRDRGDSNIQYF	TGTGCCACCAGCAGAGATCGGGGAGACTCAAACATTCAGTACTTC
TRBJ2-5	TRBV12-3/TRBV12-4	-	-	CASSSSGAQYF	TGTGCCAGCAGTTCGTCGGGGGCCCAGTACTTC
TRBJ2-7	TRBV29-1	TRBD1	many	CSVERQGSYEQYF	TGCAGCGTTGAAAGACAGGGGAGCTACGAGCAGTACTTC
TRBJ2-3	TRBV3-1	-	few	CASSQAPTSTDTQYF	TGTGCCAGCAGCCAAGCCCCTACTAGCACAGATACGCAGTATTTT
TRBJ2-7	TRBV20-1	-	few	CSATGPNYEQYF	TGCAGTGCTACCGGACCTAACTACGAGCAGTACTTC
TRBJ1-1	TRBV29-1	-	-	CSARNQGRAEAFF	TGCAGCGCCAGAAATCAGGGGCGGGCTGAAGCTTTCTTT
TRBJ2-7	TRBV28	-	-	CASSFDRWGTGIF	-
TRBJ2-3	TRBV20-1	TRBD1	-	CSAPRTGGLTTDTQYF	TGCAGTGCCCCCAGGACAGGGGGCCTTACCACAGATACGCAGTATTTT
TRBJ1-4	TRBV10-3	-	many	CAISPGVNEKLFF	TGTGCCATCAGCCCAGGGGTTAATGAAAAACTGTTTTTT
TRBJ2-7	TRBV10-3	TRBD1	many	CAISESKDRGDEQYF	TGTGCCATCAGTGAGTCGAAGGACAGGGGGGACGAGCAGTACTTC
TRBJ2-1	TRBV2	-	few	CASSDRGGAYNEQFF	TGTGCCAGCAGTGACCGAGGGGGGGCCTACAATGAGCAGTTCTTC
TRBJ2-7	TRBV7-3	-	-	CASSLKGSGEQYF	TGTGCCAGCAGCTTAAAGGGCAGCGGCGAGCAGTACTTC
TRBJ2-3	TRBV7-3	TRBD2	-	CASSWKRGDTQYF	TGTGCCAGCAGCTGGAAGCGGGGAGATACGCAGTATTTT